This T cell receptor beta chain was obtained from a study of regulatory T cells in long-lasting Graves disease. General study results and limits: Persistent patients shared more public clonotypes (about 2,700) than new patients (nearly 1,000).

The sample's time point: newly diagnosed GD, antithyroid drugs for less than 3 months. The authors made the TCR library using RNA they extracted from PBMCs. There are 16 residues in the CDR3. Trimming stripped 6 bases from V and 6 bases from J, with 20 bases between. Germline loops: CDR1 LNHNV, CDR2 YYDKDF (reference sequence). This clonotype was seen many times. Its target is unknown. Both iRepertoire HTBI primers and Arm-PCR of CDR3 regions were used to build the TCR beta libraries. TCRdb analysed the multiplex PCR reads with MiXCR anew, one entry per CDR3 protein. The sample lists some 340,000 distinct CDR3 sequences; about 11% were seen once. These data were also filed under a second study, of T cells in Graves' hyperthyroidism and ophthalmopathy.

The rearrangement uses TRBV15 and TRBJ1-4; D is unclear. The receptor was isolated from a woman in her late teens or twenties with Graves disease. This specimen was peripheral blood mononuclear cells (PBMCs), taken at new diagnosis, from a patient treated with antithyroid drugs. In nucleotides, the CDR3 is TGTGCCACCAGAGGGAGGTTATCGGGGAGTTATGAAAAACTGTTTTTT. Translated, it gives CATRGRLSGSYEKLFF. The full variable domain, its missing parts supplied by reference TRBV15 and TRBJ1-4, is DAMVIQNPRYQVTQFGKPVTLSCSQTLNHNVMYWYQQKSSQAPKLLFHYYDKDFNNEADTPDNFQSRRPNTSFCFLDIRSPGLGDTAMYLCATRGRLSGSYEKLFFGSGTQLSVL.